This T cell receptor (beta chain) was captured by sequencing in a study of beta chain features in type 1 diabetes (dated by TCRdb to the late 2010s). Background for the entire study: No differences in mean age, gender distribution, total cell number or subset yield were found between patients and healthy donors. A total of some 110 million sorted cells were examined across all samples, and a strong correlation was observed between cell number per subset and RNA yield. The study compared TCRB repertoires of sorted circulating CD4+ T cell subsets between recently diagnosed type 1 diabetes patients and matched healthy donors. Regulatory and stem cell-like memory subsets were obtained from only 8 patients and about eight healthy donors, while naive and central memory subsets were obtained from all 30 or so donors. Broader findings and caveats from the paper: At VDJ recombination sites, type 1 diabetes patients had fewer insertions and more deleted nucleotides, which implies abnormalities in thymic rearrangement. Naive, central memory and regulatory TCRB repertoires appeared to be more alike among patients than among healthy donors. Shorter templates might have been favored by PCR, but patient and control samples were amplified and corrected together, so both groups would have been affected equally by any skew. HLA sub-analyses involved small numbers of individuals, so any influence of HLA type on TCRB rearrangement remained unresolved. Because cDNA was sequenced instead of genomic DNA, activated cells with high expression could be over-represented, although the groups did not differ in activation or CD3 levels. A moderate but significant shortening of TCRB CDR3 length was observed in type 1 diabetes patients in all four CD4+ subsets.

This clone was seen only a few times. What antigen it recognizes has not been identified. Base qualities were left out, and no much larger clone turns up one base away. All of the isolated RNA was reverse transcribed with the High Capacity cDNA Reverse Transcription Kit, so expressed TCRB transcripts were sequenced. Naive, central memory and regulatory T cell samples underwent deep immunoSEQ sequencing, averaging around 4 million total reads per sample. After sorted cells were lysed in RLT buffer, RNA was extracted with DNase-treated RNeasy Micro or Mini kits, with the choice depending on cell number. Each cell subset was processed on its own to prevent cross-contamination, while patient and healthy donor samples were processed together. Using the immunoSEQ multiplex PCR, TCRB sequences were amplified from cDNA into 87-bp fragments spanning the CDR3 region. Sequencing of the amplicons was performed on the Illumina HiSeq platform. In the original analysis: Synthetic template baselines were used to correct PCR bias computationally, reads within Hamming distance 2 were collapsed, and singletons that could not be merged were discarded. Reads were aligned to IMGT to assign V, D and J genes, CDR3 length, and insertions or deletions at six rearrangement sites. Clonotype counts were normalized to sorted cell number within each subset before computing true diversity and Gini coefficients with the tcR R package. The overlap coefficient, calculated on TCRB nucleotide sequences, was used to measure repertoire sharing. Out-of-frame TCRB sequences from naive cells were analyzed to stand in for the pre-selection repertoire. In its TCRdb copy, this immuneACCESS table keeps in-frame sequences only and misses some clones. Where compared with another copy, unresolved V genes explain less than half of these, and the others have no known cause. D and trimming come from the DNA, and the V and J calls and clone size come from that table. Recorded for this sample are approximately 260,000 clones; 20% of them occurred a single time. The ten largest clones take up around 0.03% of the sample.

Each donor gave one peripheral blood draw, about 110 mL on average, collected into heparinised tubes. A BD FACSAria II and a panel including CD45RO, CCR7, CD25, CD127, CD95 and CD27 were used to sort naive, central memory, regulatory and stem cell-like memory CD4+ T cells. A purity above 95% was achieved for all sorted populations. PBMCs were isolated right away by Lymphoprep density gradient centrifugation and were stained directly, without culture. Samples were stained and sorted in pairs, with one healthy donor and one patient per experiment, so that batch effects were minimized. V loses 6 bases of germline sequence and J loses 6 bases, and the interval between the two ends is 14 bases. CDR1 is given as SQVTM and CDR2 as ANQGSEA, both from the germline V gene. The CDR3 contains 13 residues, cysteine and phenylalanine counted. The retained sequence is limited to the CDR3, 39 bases, with the frame set at the first base.

The sequenced sample consisted of naive CD4+ T cells from blood. What the cell subset or site label conveys for this sample: true naive CD4+ T cells. The V and J segments used are TRBV29-1 and TRBJ2-2, and possibly TRBD2, on 5 matching bases. The receptor's source is a woman aged 40-49 years with type 1 diabetes. The nucleotides read TGCAGCGTCCGGACTGGCGGGTCCGGGGAGCTGTTTTTT. Translated, it reads CSVRTGGSGELFF.